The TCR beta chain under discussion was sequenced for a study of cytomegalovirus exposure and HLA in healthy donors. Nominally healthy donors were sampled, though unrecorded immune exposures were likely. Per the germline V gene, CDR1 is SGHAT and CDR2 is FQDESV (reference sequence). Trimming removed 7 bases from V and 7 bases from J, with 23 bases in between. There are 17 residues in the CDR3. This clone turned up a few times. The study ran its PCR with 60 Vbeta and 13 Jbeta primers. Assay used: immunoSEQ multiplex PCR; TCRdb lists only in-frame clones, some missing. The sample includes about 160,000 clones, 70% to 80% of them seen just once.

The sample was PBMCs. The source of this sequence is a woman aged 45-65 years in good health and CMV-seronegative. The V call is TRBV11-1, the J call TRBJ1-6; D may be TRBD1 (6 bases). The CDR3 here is CASTSGGTKKANSPLHF. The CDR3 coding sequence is TGTGCCAGCACCTCGGGGGGGACAAAGAAGGCGAATTCACCCCTCCACTTT. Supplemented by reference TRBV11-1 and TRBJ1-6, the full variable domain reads EAEVAQSPRYKITEKSQAVAFWCDPISGHATLYWYRQILGQGPELLVQFQDESVVDDSQLPKDRFSAERLKGVDSTLKIQPAELGDSAMYLCASTSGGTKKANSPLHFGNGTRLTVT.